A selection of T cell receptor beta chains follows, all from one sample in a study of cytomegalovirus exposure and HLA in healthy donors. Assay used: immunoSEQ multiplex PCR; TCRdb lists only in-frame clones, some missing. Counted here are about 120,000 clones, roughly nine tenths occurring once; the ten biggest clones make up 1.9%. Sample: PBMCs. Receptor source: a woman aged 18-29 years in good health and CMV-seronegative. The CDR3 runs from the conserved cysteine through the conserved F or W. The D gene is left open where the match is weak. Size is stated for part of the rows, as once, few or many counts, or as a class when the clone is expanded.

clone size | D gene | J gene | V gene | CDR3 protein | CDR3 DNA
. | . | TRBJ1-1 | TRBV10-3 | CAISLSGLRNTEAFF | TGTGCCATCAGTTTGTCGGGACTGAGGAACACTGAAGCTTTCTTT
. | . | TRBJ2-6 | TRBV25-1 | CASSVGGSGANVLTF | TGTGCCAGCAGTGTGGGAGGTTCTGGGGCCAACGTCCTGACTTTC
. | TRBD1 | TRBJ1-5 | TRBV30 | CAWSVGTVLGQPQHF | TGTGCCTGGAGTGTTGGGACAGTACTGGGCCAGCCCCAGCATTTT
once | TRBD1 | TRBJ2-7 | TRBV5-1 | CASSSPGQIYEQYF | TGCGCCAGCAGCTCCCCGGGACAGATCTACGAGCAGTACTTC
. | . | TRBJ2-3 | TRBV5-6 | CASRFRGSATQYF | TGTGCCAGCAGATTCAGGGGAAGTGCTACGCAGTATTTT
. | TRBD2 | TRBJ2-1 | TRBV2 | CASRRDLAGSNEQFF | TGTGCCAGCAGGCGGGACTTAGCGGGATCAAATGAGCAGTTCTTC
. | . | TRBJ1-5 | TRBV27 | CASSGTPRGQPQHF | TGTGCCAGCAGTGGCACGCCTCGGGGTCAGCCCCAGCATTTT
. | . | TRBJ1-4 | TRBV5-1 | CASSRTVNEKLFF | TGCGCCAGCAGCAGGACAGTTAATGAAAAACTGTTTTTT
. | . | TRBJ2-2 | TRBV27 | CASSPRGRGFSRELFF | TGTGCCAGCAGTCCCCGGGGCAGGGGTTTTAGCAGGGAGCTGTTTTTT
. | TRBD1 | TRBJ1-4 | TRBV7-7 | CASSLETGDEKLFF | TGTGCTAGCAGCTTAGAGACAGGGGATGAAAAACTGTTTTTT
. | TRBD1 | TRBJ2-1 | TRBV11-2 | CASSPGTGVNEQFF | TGTGCCAGCAGCCCCGGGACAGGGGTGAATGAGCAGTTCTTC
. | TRBD2 | TRBJ2-3 | TRBV5-4 | CASSRGLAGSTDTQYF | TGTGCCAGCAGCCGCGGACTAGCGGGGAGCACAGATACGCAGTATTTT
. | . | TRBJ2-2 | TRBV30 | CAWSVSATGELFF | TGTGCCTGGAGTGTGTCGGCAACGGGAGAGCTGTTTTTT
. | TRBD1 | TRBJ2-5 | TRBV29-1 | CSLDRGFQETQYF | TGCAGTCTGGACAGGGGGTTCCAAGAGACCCAGTACTTC
. | TRBD1 | TRBJ2-7 | TRBV27 | CASSLQGQNYEQYF | TGTGCCAGCAGTTTACAGGGACAGAACTACGAGCAGTACTTC
. | . | TRBJ2-7 | TRBV18 | CASSQWDIEIVYEQYF | TGTGCCAGCTCACAATGGGACATTGAGATTGTCTACGAGCAGTACTTC
. | TRBD1 | TRBJ1-4 | TRBV7-2 | CASSPRDSEKLFF | TGTGCCAGCAGCCCTCGGGACAGTGAAAAACTGTTTTTT
. | . | TRBJ1-1 | TRBV19 | CASSIGGSLNEAFF | TGTGCCAGTAGTATAGGAGGCAGTCTAAATGAAGCTTTCTTT
. | TRBD2 | TRBJ2-2 | TRBV5-4 | CASSLGTRGALAGELFF | TGTGCCAGCAGCTTAGGGACTAGAGGGGCCCTGGCCGGGGAGCTGTTTTTT
. | TRBD2 | TRBJ2-1 | TRBV5-1 | CASSLAGGDNEQFF | TGCGCCAGTTCACTAGCGGGGGGTGACAATGAGCAGTTCTTC
. | . | TRBJ1-3 | TRBV7-2 | CASSFPGSGNTIYF | TGTGCCAGCAGCTTCCCAGGCTCTGGAAACACCATATATTTT
. | TRBD1 | TRBJ2-2 | TRBV5-4 | CASSPPGQVNTGELFF | TGTGCCAGCAGCCCTCCGGGACAGGTGAACACCGGGGAGCTGTTTTTT
. | . | TRBJ2-6 | TRBV9 | CASSVLSGANVLTF | TGTGCCAGCAGCGTGTTATCTGGGGCCAACGTCCTGACTTTC
few | TRBD1 | TRBJ1-6 | TRBV6-1 | CASSGTGDGSSPLHF | TGTGCCAGCAGTGGGACAGGGGACGGAAGTTCACCCCTCCACTTT
. | . | TRBJ2-7 | TRBV9 | CASSVGDTDDYEQYF | TGTGCCAGCAGCGTAGGAGACACAGACGACTACGAGCAGTACTTC
. | . | TRBJ2-7 | TRBV6-5 | CASSYSNLGDEQYF | TGTGCCAGCAGTTACTCGAACTTAGGGGACGAGCAGTACTTC
once | TRBD1 | TRBJ1-1 | TRBV6-5 | CASSVGQANTEAFF | TGTGCCAGCAGCGTTGGACAGGCGAACACTGAAGCTTTCTTT
. | TRBD2 | TRBJ2-7 | TRBV4-1 | CASSLRGGTVEQYF | TGCGCCAGCAGCCTGCGGGGGGGCACGGTAGAGCAGTACTTC
. | TRBD2 | TRBJ2-5 | TRBV2 | CASSEGREEETQYF | TGTGCCAGCAGTGAAGGACGGGAGGAAGAGACCCAGTACTTC
once | TRBD2 | TRBJ2-1 | TRBV6-4 | CASSPGLAGEEQFF | TGTGCCAGCAGTCCCGGACTAGCGGGAGAGGAGCAGTTCTTC
. | . | TRBJ1-1 | TRBV18 | CASSPGAMNTEAFF | TGTGCCAGCTCACCAGGAGCCATGAACACTGAAGCTTTCTTT
. | . | TRBJ1-1 | TRBV18 | CASSPTGNTEAFF | TGTGCCAGCTCACCCACAGGGAACACTGAAGCTTTCTTT
. | . | TRBJ2-7 | TRBV6-5 | CASSPRAGSAEQYF | TGTGCCAGCAGCCCCCGGGCGGGATCGGCCGAGCAGTACTTC
. | TRBD1 | TRBJ2-7 | TRBV7-9 | CASSADRVPSYEQYF | TGTGCCAGCAGTGCGGACAGGGTCCCTTCCTACGAGCAGTACTTC
. | . | TRBJ1-6 | TRBV30 | CAWSVGGRSPLHF | TGTGCCTGGAGTGTAGGGGGTCGGTCACCCCTCCACTTT
. | . | TRBJ1-3 | TRBV7-2 | CASSLRGVGNTIYF | TGTGCCAGCAGCTTGCGGGGGGTCGGAAACACCATATATTTT
. | TRBD2 | TRBJ2-1 | TRBV28 | CASIPGRSRNEQFF | TGTGCCAGCATTCCCGGGAGGTCGAGGAATGAGCAGTTCTTC
. | . | TRBJ1-2 | TRBV7-2 | CASSLHIGQPNSGNYGYTF | TGTGCCAGCAGCTTACACATTGGACAGCCTAACTCGGGTAACTATGGCTACACCTTC
. | . | TRBJ2-7 | TRBV4-3 | CASSQAPFSKGVRWEQYF | TGCGCCAGCAGCCAAGCCCCCTTCTCGAAGGGGGTGAGGTGGGAGCAGTACTTC
. | TRBD2 | TRBJ2-3 | TRBV27 | CASMPGTSDTDTQYF | TGTGCCAGCATGCCCGGGACTAGCGACACAGATACGCAGTATTTT
. | . | TRBJ2-7 | TRBV15 | CATSRDKGLYEQYF | TGTGCCACCAGCAGAGATAAGGGGCTCTACGAGCAGTACTTC
. | TRBD1 | TRBJ2-7 | TRBV27 | CASSQDRGVYEQYF | TGTGCCAGCAGCCAGGACAGGGGGGTCTACGAGCAGTACTTC
. | TRBD1 | TRBJ2-2 | TRBV28 | CASSPRDREDTGELFF | TGTGCCAGCAGTCCCCGGGACAGGGAGGACACCGGGGAGCTGTTTTTT
. | . | TRBJ1-1 | TRBV4-2 | CASRNRERGTEAFF | TGTGCCAGCAGAAACAGGGAGAGGGGCACTGAAGCTTTCTTT
. | . | TRBJ1-1 | TRBV10-1 | CASRREPEAFF | TGCGCCAGCAGGAGGGAGCCTGAAGCTTTCTTT
. | . | TRBJ2-5 | TRBV5-6 | CASSPRSRETQYF | TGTGCCAGCAGCCCCAGGTCACGGGAGACCCAGTACTTC
. | . | TRBJ1-1 | TRBV10-1 | CASSDSRWQGNNTEAFF | TGCGCCAGCAGTGACTCGAGGTGGCAGGGAAACAACACTGAAGCTTTCTTT
. | TRBD2 | TRBJ2-7 | TRBV27 | CASSLGLAGGSSSYEQYF | TGTGCCAGCAGTCTGGGACTAGCGGGAGGGAGCAGCTCCTACGAGCAGTACTTC
. | . | TRBJ2-3 | TRBV25-1 | CASRDRSTDTQYF | TGTGCCAGCAGGGACAGAAGCACAGATACGCAGTATTTT
. | TRBD1 | TRBJ1-6 | TRBV4-2 | CASSRQGTYNSPLHF | TGTGCCAGCAGCCGACAGGGCACCTATAATTCACCCCTCCACTTT
. | . | TRBJ1-6 | TRBV7-2 | CASSYRNFALGGNSPLHF | TGTGCCAGCAGCTACCGCAATTTTGCACTGGGGGGTAATTCACCCCTCCACTTT
. | . | TRBJ2-7 | TRBV28 | CASSFYRSDEQYF | TGTGCCAGCAGTTTCTACAGGTCCGACGAGCAGTACTTC
. | TRBD1 | TRBJ2-5 | TRBV11-3 | CASSSQGARETQYF | TGTGCCAGCAGCTCACAGGGGGCACGAGAGACCCAGTACTTC
. | TRBD1 | TRBJ2-7 | TRBV6-6 | CASSYSRGQEDEQYF | TGTGCCAGCAGTTACTCGAGGGGACAGGAAGACGAGCAGTACTTC
. | . | TRBJ2-7 | TRBV9 | CASSKDYYEQYF | TGTGCCAGCAGCAAGGACTACTACGAGCAGTACTTC
. | TRBD2 | TRBJ2-1 | TRBV6-5 | CASTPRGRPDNEQFF | TGTGCCAGTACCCCTCGCGGGAGGCCCGACAATGAGCAGTTCTTC
. | TRBD1 | TRBJ1-3 | TRBV6-1 | CASSARQGLSGNTIYF | TGTGCCAGCAGTGCCCGACAGGGCCTCTCTGGAAACACCATATATTTT